These 10 T cell receptor beta chains came from one sample sequenced in a study of response to subunit inactivated influenza vaccine. In TCRdb, the RT-PCR reads were re-called with MiXCR into one record per CDR3 protein. The table includes roughly 780,000 distinct CDR3 sequences, 15% to 20% detected once. Sequencing used PBMCs from blood, obtained roughly 5 days after vaccination. The origin of the receptors is a man in his forties or fifties who received an inactivated influenza vaccine.

This clonotype was seen more than once but under ten times. DNA of the CDR3: TGTGCCAGCAGCCCGGTAGCTGGTGAGCAGTTCTTC. This codes for CASSPVAGEQFF. This chain links TRBV5-4 with TRBJ2-1; D unresolved. The length of the CDR3 is 12 residues. Germline V lookup: CDR1 SGHNT, CDR2 YYREEE (reference sequence). The V end was cut by 4 bases, the J end by 9 bases, with 11 bases between.

The chain uses TRBV12-3 or TRBV12-4 and TRBJ1-5; D gene unclear. The V end lost 5 bases, the J end lost 1 base, and 9 bases lay between the germline ends. CDR3 size: 14 residues. CDR3 residues: CASSQGPSNQPQHF. CDR3 coding DNA: TGTGCCAGCAGTCAAGGTCCAAGCAATCAGCCCCAGCATTTT.

This clonotype has just a few counts. The rearrangement joins TRBV5-1 to TRBJ1-5; 9 bases match TRBD1. CDR1 and CDR2 from the germline V gene are SGHRS and YFSETQ. Trimming cost V 4 bases and J 5 bases; bases outside gene matches: 7. The CDR3 contains 15 residues. The CDR3 nucleotides read TGCGCCAGCAGCGTTGGGACAGGGATCTATCAGCCCCAGCATTTT. Protein: CASSVGTGIYQPQHF.

This clonotype was counted a few times. This chain joins TRBV12-3 or TRBV12-4 and TRBJ1-1, with 10 nucleotides matching TRBD1. This CDR3 is built from 14 residues. V lost 2 bases and J lost 9; bases outside the gene matches: 6. The DNA for the CDR3 is TGTGCCAGCAGTTTAATGGGACAGGGGATTCAAGCTTTCTTT. It yields the protein CASSLMGQGIQAFF.

About this clonotype itself: The junction shows a germline mismatch at one end, possibly a read error. The V call is TRBV7-9, the J call TRBJ2-2; weak D call: TRBD2 (5 bases). Germline V gene data show CDR1 as SEHNR and CDR2 as FQNEAQ (reference sequence). CDR3 size: 15 residues. The CDR3 DNA reads as TGTGCCAGCAGCCTAGCTGGGTTTAGGACCGGGGAGCTGTTTTTT. Its translation: CASSLAGFRTGELFF.

The J gene is TRBJ2-1, the V gene TRBV11-2, with TRBD2 identical over 10 bases. Germline V gene sequence: CDR1 SGHAT, CDR2 FQNNGV. V gave up 6 bases and J gave up 5 bases; unmatched junction bases: 16. The length of the CDR3 is 18 residues. The CDR3 sequence: CASSLPPRTSGYNNEQFF. The CDR3 nucleotides read TGTGCCAGCAGTTTACCCCCTCGGACTAGCGGATATAACAATGAGCAGTTCTTC.

The chain recombines TRBV29-1 with TRBJ2-3; D gene ambiguous. CDR3 size: 12 residues. Trimming removed 8 bases from V and 5 bases from J, with 14 bases in between. Germline V gives CDR1 SQVTM, CDR2 ANQGSEA. Here the CDR3 reads CSLVGSGDTQYF. The CDR3 bases are TGCAGCTTGGTGGGGTCGGGAGATACGCAGTATTTT.

CDR3 nucleotides: TGCAGCGTTGCACGCGGGGCATCGAGCTCCTACAATGAGCAGTTCTTC. This encodes CSVARGASSSYNEQFF. The rearrangement links TRBV29-1 to TRBJ2-1; a weak D match, TRBD2 (6 bases). The V gene's germline CDR1 is SQVTM and CDR2 ANQGSEA. V lost 4 bases, J lost 0 bases, and 16 bases lay in between. This CDR3 is built from 16 residues.

This clonotype has a handful of counts. V usage is TRBV6-5 and J usage is TRBJ2-3, with a tentative D call TRBD1 (6 bases). With 2 bases removed from V and 5 bases from J, the gap between germline ends came to 14 bases. CDR3 length: 15 residues. Germline lookup yields CDR1 MNHEY and CDR2 SVGAGI. The CDR3 sequence: CASSYRNIQGDTQYF. CDR3 nucleotides: TGTGCCAGCAGTTACAGAAACATACAGGGAGATACGCAGTATTTT.

The chain links TRBV6-5 to TRBJ2-5, with 14 bases that match TRBD2. CDR1 and CDR2 from the germline V gene are MNHEY and SVGAGI. After removal of 1 base from V and 5 bases from J, the junction contained 6 bases not matched to a gene. The CDR3 has 17 residues. The CDR3 protein is CASSYLGLAGVGETQYF. In nucleotides, the CDR3 is TGTGCCAGCAGTTACTTGGGACTAGCGGGAGTCGGGGAGACCCAGTACTTC.